This T cell receptor beta chain was obtained from a study of cytomegalovirus exposure and HLA in healthy donors. Sequenced by immunoSEQ multiplex PCR; TCRdb stores in-frame clones only, minus some. The sample holds about 200,000 clones, about nine tenths seen once. The source of this sequence is a woman aged 18-29 years in good health and CMV-seropositive. Material: PBMCs.

The CDR3 spells CASSLDVGNYGYTF. The CDR3 nucleotides read TGTGCCAGCAGCTTAGATGTGGGCAACTATGGCTACACCTTC. The genes are TRBV7-2 and TRBJ1-2; D unresolved. This CDR3 has 14 residues. V lost 1 base to trimming and J lost 2 bases, with 8 bases between them. CDR1 is SGHTA, CDR2 FQGNSA, per germline.